This TCR beta chain was recorded in a study of identical twins. General study findings and limits: Cord blood's abundant beta clonotypes had fewer insertions, unlike memory repertoires.

Trimming took off 4 bases at V and 0 bases at J, with 18 bases between the two ends. The CDR3 has 16 residues. CDR1 and CDR2 from the germline V gene are SQVTM and ANQGSEA. TCRdb reprocessed the 5' RACE reads with MiXCR, giving one entry per CDR3 protein. There are fewer than 250,000 distinct CDR3 sequences in the sample; around a tenth occur only once, and 4.5% to 5.5% lies in the top ten. In its sample, this clonotype was seen many times. Its specificity is not known. The chain joins TRBV29-1 to TRBJ1-2, with a possible D match to TRBD1 (5 bases). This TCR was sampled from a woman aged 18-30 years in good health. Sequencing input: memory (CD45RO+) T cells sorted from blood. The CDR3 spells CSVVNDWGTSNYGYTF. In DNA form, the CDR3 reads TGCAGCGTTGTGAATGATTGGGGGACCTCTAACTATGGCTACACCTTC.